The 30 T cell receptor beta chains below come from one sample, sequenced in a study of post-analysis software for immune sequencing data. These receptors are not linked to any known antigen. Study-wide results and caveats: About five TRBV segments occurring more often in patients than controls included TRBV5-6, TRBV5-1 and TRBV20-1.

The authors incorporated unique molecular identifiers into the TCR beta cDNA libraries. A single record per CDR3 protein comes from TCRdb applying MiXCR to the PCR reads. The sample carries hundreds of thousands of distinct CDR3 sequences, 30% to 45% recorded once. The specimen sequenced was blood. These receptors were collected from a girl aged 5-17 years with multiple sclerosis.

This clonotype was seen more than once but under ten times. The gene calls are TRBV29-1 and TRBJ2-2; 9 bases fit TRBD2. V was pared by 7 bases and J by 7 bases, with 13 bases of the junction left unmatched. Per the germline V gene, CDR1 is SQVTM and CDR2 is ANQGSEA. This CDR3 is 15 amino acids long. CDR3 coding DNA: TGCAGCGCGGGGCGGGGTAGCGGGAGTAGCGGGGAGCTGTTTTTT. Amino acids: CSAGRGSGSSGELFF.

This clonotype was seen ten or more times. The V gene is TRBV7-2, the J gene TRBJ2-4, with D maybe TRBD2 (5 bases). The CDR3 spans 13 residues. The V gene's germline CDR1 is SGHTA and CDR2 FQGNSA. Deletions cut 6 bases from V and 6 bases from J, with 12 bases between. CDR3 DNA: TGTGCCAGCAGTTCGAGGCGGGTAAACATTCAGTACTTC. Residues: CASSSRRVNIQYF.

The CDR3 is CSAHSGGGWEETQYF. For the CDR3, the DNA is TGCAGTGCCCACAGTGGAGGAGGATGGGAAGAGACCCAGTACTTC. The rearrangement links TRBV20-1 to TRBJ2-5; tentative D call: TRBD2 (5 bases). CDR1 is DFQATT, CDR2 SNEGSKA, per germline (reference sequence). V was shortened by 6 bases and J by 3 bases, with 20 bases between the two germline ends. The CDR3 contains 15 residues.

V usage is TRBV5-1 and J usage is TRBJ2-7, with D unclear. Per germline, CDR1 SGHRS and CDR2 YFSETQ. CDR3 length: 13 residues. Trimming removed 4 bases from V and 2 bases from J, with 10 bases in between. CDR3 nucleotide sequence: TGCGCCAGCAGCGGAAGGGCCCCCTACGAGCAGTACTTC. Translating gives CASSGRAPYEQYF.

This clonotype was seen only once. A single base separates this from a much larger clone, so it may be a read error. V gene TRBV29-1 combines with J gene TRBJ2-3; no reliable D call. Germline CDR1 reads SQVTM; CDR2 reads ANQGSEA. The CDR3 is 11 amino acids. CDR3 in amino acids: CIGRARDTQYF. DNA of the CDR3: TGCATCGGCCGGGCGAGAGATACGCAGTATTTT.

The CDR3 coding sequence is TGTGCCAGCAGACCCCCTTCCGGGACAACGAACACCGGGGAGCTGTTTTTT. It specifies CASRPPSGTTNTGELFF. The chain is built from TRBV7-9 and TRBJ2-2, with a possible D match to TRBD1 (6 bases). V lost 6 bases and J 0 bases, leaving 17 bases between the germline ends. CDR3 length: 17 residues. Germline CDR1 SEHNR, CDR2 FQNEAQ (reference sequence).

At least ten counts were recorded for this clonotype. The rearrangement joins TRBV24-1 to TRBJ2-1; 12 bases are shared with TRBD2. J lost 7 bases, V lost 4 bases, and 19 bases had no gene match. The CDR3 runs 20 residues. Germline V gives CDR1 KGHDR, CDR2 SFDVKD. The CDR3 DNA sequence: TGTGCCACCAGTGAACCGCGGACTAGCGGGATGAGTCAGTTTCGGAATGAGCAGTTCTTC. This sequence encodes CATSEPRTSGMSQFRNEQFF.

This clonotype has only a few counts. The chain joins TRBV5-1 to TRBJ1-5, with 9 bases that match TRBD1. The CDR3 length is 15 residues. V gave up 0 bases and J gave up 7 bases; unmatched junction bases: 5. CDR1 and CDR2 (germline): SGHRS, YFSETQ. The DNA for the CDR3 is TGCGCCAGCAGCTTGGGACAGGGGGTTGAGCAGCCCCAGCATTTT. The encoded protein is CASSLGQGVEQPQHF.

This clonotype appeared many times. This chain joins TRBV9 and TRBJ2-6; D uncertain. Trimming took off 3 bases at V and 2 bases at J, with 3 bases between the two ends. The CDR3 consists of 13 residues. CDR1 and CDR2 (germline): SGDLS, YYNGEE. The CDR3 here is CASSAPGANVLTF. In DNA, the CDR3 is TGTGCCAGCAGCGCCCCTGGGGCCAACGTCCTGACTTTC.

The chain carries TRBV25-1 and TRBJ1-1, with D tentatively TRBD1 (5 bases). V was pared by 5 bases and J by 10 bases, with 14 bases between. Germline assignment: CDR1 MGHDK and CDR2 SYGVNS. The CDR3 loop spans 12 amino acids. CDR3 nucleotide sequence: TGTGCCAGCAGTCTCACAGGTGACGGAGCTTTCTTT. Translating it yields CASSLTGDGAFF.

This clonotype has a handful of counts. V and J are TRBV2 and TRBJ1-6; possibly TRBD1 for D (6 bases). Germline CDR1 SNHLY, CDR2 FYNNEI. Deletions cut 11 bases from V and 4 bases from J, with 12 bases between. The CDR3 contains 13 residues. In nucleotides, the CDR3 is TGTGCCTTCGGGGGCGATTATAATTCACCCCTCCACTTT. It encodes CAFGGDYNSPLHF.

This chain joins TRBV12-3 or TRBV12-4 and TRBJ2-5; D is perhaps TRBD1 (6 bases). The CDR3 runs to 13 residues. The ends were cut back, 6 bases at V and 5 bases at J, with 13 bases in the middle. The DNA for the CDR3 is TGTGCCAGCAGCCAGGGGCCTTGGGAGACCCAGTACTTC. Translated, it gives CASSQGPWETQYF.

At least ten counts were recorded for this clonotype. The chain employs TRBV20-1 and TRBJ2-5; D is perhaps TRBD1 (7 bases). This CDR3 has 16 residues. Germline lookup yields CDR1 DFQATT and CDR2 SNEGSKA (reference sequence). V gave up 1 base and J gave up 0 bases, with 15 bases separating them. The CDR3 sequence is CSARGGQAGYQETQYF. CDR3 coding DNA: TGCAGTGCTAGAGGAGGACAGGCGGGGTACCAAGAGACCCAGTACTTC.

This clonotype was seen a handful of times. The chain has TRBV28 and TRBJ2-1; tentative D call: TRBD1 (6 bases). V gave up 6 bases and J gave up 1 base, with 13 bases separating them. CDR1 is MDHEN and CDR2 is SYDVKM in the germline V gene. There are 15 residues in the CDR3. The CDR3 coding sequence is TGTGCCAGCAGGAAGATGACAGGATCCTACAATGAGCAGTTCTTC. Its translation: CASRKMTGSYNEQFF.

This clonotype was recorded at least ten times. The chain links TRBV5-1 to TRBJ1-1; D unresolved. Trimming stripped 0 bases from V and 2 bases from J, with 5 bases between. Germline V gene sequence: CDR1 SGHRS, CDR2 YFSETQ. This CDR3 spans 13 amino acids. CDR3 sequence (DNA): TGCGCCAGCAGCTTGGACCTAAACACTGAAGCTTTCTTT. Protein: CASSLDLNTEAFF.

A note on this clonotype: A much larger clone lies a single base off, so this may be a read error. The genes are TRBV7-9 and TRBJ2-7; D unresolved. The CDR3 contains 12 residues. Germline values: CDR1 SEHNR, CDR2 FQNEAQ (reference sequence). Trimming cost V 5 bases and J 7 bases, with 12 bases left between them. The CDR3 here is CASSETINEQYF. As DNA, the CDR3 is TGTGCCAGCAGCGAAACTATCAATGAGCAGTACTTC.

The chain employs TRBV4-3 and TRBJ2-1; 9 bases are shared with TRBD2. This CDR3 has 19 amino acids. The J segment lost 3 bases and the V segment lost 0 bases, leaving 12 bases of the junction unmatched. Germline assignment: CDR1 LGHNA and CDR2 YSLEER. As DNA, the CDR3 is TGCGCCAGCAGCCAAGATGGTAATATAGCGGGGGCCCGCTACAATGAGCAGTTCTTC. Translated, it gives CASSQDGNIAGARYNEQFF.

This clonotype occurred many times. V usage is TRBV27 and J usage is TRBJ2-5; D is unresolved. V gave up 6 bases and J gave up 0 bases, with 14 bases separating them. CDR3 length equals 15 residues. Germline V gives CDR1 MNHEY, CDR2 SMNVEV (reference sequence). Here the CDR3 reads CASSPTRNNQETQYF. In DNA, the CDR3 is TGTGCCAGCAGCCCTACCCGGAATAACCAAGAGACCCAGTACTTC.

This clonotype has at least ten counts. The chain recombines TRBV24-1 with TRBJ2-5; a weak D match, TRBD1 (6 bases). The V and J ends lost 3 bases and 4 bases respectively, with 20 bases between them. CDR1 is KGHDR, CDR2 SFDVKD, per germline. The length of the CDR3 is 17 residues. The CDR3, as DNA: TGTGCCACCAGTGATAACCCCCCAGGGGTAAGGGGAGAGACCCAGTACTTC. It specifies CATSDNPPGVRGETQYF.

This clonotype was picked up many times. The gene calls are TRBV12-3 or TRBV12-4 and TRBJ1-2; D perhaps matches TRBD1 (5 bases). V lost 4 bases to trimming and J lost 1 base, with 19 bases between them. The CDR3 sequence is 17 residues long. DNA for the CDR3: TGTGCCAGCAGTTCGAGTAACAACAGGTTCAATAACTATGGCTACACCTTC. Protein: CASSSSNNRFNNYGYTF.

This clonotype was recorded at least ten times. This CDR3 reads CASSFDVGGGEKLFF. Written as DNA, the CDR3 is TGTGCCAGCAGCTTCGACGTTGGGGGTGGTGAAAAACTGTTTTTT. This rearrangement joins TRBV5-4 to TRBJ1-4; TRBD1 is a possible D gene (5 bases). This CDR3 has 15 residues. The V end lost 2 bases, the J end lost 7 bases, and 15 bases lay between the germline ends. The germline V gene has CDR1 SGHNT and CDR2 YYREEE (reference sequence).

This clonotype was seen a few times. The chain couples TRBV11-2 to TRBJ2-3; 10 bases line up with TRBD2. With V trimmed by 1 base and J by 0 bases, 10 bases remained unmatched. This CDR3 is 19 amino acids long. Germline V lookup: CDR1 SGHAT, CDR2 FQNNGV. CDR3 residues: CASSLVGIRTSGSTDTQYF. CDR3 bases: TGTGCCAGCAGCTTAGTGGGGATTAGGACTAGCGGAAGCACAGATACGCAGTATTTT.

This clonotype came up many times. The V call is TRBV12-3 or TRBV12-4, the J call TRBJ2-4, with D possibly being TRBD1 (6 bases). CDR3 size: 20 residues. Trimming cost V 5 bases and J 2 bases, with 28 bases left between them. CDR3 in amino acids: CASSARSPITGRMTKNIQYF. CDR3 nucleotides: TGTGCCAGCAGTGCCCGATCTCCGATTACAGGGAGAATGACCAAAAACATTCAGTACTTC.

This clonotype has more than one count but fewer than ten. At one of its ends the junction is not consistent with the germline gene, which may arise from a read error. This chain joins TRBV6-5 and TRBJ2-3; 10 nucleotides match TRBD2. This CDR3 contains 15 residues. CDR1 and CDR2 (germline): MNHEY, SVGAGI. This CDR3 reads CANSQGLAATDTQYF. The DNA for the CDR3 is TGTGCCAACAGTCAAGGACTAGCGGCGACAGATACGCAGTATTTT.

CDR3 region: CSVIGRAGEQFF. The CDR3 nucleotides are TGCAGTGTTATCGGGAGGGCCGGTGAGCAGTTCTTC. J is TRBJ2-1 and V is TRBV20-1; TRBD2 aligns across 8 bases. Germline CDR1 is DFQATT and CDR2 is SNEGSKA (reference sequence). The J segment lost 9 bases and the V segment lost 7 bases, leaving 8 bases of the junction unmatched. The CDR3 is 12 amino acids.

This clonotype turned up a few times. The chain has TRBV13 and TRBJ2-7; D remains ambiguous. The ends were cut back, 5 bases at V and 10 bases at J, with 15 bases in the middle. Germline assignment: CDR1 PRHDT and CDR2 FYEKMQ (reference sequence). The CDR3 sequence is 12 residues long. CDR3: CASSLPSGTQYF. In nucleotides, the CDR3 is TGTGCCAGCAGCCTACCCTCGGGTACCCAGTACTTC.

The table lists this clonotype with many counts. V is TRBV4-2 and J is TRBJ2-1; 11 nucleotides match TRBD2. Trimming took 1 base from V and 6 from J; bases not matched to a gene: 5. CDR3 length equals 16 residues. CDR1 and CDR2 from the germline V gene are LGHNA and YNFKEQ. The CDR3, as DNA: TGTGCCAGCAGCCAAGTCGAACTAGCGGGGGCCAATGAGCAGTTCTTC. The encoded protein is CASSQVELAGANEQFF.

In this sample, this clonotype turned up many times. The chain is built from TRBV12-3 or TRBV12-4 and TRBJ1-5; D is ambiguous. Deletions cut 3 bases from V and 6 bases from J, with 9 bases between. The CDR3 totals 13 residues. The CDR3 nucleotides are TGTGCCAGCAGTTTCTCCCTCGGTCAGCCCCAGCATTTT. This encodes CASSFSLGQPQHF.

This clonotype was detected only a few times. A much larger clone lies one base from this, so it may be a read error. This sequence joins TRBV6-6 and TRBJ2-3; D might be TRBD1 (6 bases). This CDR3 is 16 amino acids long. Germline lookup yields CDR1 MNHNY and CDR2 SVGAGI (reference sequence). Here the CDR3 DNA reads TGTGTCAGCAGTTACCCCAGGGGTCTGAGCACAGATACGCAGTATTTT. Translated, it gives CVSSYPRGLSTDTQYF.

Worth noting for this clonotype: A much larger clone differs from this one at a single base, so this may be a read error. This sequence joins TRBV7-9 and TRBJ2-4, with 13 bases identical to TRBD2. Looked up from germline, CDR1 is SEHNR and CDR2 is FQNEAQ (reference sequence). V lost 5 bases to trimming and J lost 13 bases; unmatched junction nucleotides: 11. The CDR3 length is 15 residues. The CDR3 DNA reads TGTGCCAGCAGCCTGACTAGCGGGAGGACTCATGAGCAGTACTTC. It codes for CASSLTSGRTHEQYF.